Listed below are T cell receptor beta chains from one sample, sequenced in a study of T cell changes during pregnancy in multiple sclerosis. The table came from immunoSEQ multiplex PCR; TCRdb's copy has only in-frame clones and leaves some out. Of about 25,000 clones in the sample, approximately 86% were seen once. The material was CD8+ T cells from peripheral blood mononuclear cells, obtained in the first trimester of pregnancy. All receptors come from a female donor in good health, enrolled as a control in a pregnancy study. Each CDR3 is given with its conserved first and last residue. The D gene is left open where the match is weak. Clone size, where shown, is once, few, many, or a class for clones that have expanded.

TRBJ2-1	TRBD2	TRBV5-6	.	CASSQGLAGGYNEQFF	TGTGCCAGCAGCCAAGGACTAGCGGGAGGTTACAATGAGCAGTTCTTC
TRBJ2-3	TRBD2	TRBV2	.	CATLAGAGTDTQYF	TGTGCCACACTAGCGGGAGCTGGCACAGATACGCAGTATTTT
TRBJ2-1	TRBD2	TRBV4-3	.	CASSQDTSGGYNEQFF	TGCGCCAGCAGCCAAGATACTAGCGGGGGCTACAATGAGCAGTTCTTC
TRBJ2-7	.	TRBV4-1	.	CASSQDGLYEQYF	TGCGCCAGCAGCCAGGATGGACTCTACGAGCAGTACTTC
TRBJ2-5	TRBD1	TRBV4-3	.	CASSHVLPGQGAETQYF	TGCGCCAGCAGCCACGTACTACCGGGACAGGGGGCAGAGACCCAGTACTTC
TRBJ1-2	TRBD1	TRBV13	.	CASSSRQGGGGGYTF	TGTGCCAGCAGCTCCCGACAGGGTGGAGGAGGGGGCTACACCTTC
TRBJ2-1	TRBD2	TRBV30	.	CAWSVFSGRYNEQFF	TGTGCCTGGAGTGTCTTTAGCGGGAGATATAATGAGCAGTTCTTC
TRBJ2-7	.	TRBV5-6	.	CASSRPRGTYEQYF	TGTGCCAGCAGCCGCCCGCGGGGAACCTACGAGCAGTACTTC
TRBJ1-6	TRBD1	TRBV27	.	CASSPTGANNSPLHF	TGTGCCAGCAGTCCGACAGGGGCTAACAATTCACCCCTCCACTTT
TRBJ1-5	.	TRBV6-4	.	CASSEGANQPQHF	TGTGCCAGCAGTGAGGGGGCCAATCAGCCCCAGCATTTT
TRBJ2-7	.	TRBV2	.	CASSGLQAGAGLYEQYF	TGTGCCAGCAGCGGACTCCAGGCTGGGGCGGGATTGTACGAGCAGTACTTC
TRBJ2-5	.	TRBV27	.	CASSFLAGRGEETQYF	TGTGCCAGCAGTTTCCTGGCAGGCAGGGGGGAAGAGACCCAGTACTTC
TRBJ2-3	TRBD1	TRBV6-1	.	CASSEAPGQGADTQYF	TGTGCCAGCAGTGAAGCGCCGGGACAGGGGGCAGATACGCAGTATTTT
TRBJ2-7	.	TRBV4-2	.	CASSQDDSIYEQYF	TGTGCCAGCAGCCAAGACGACAGCATATACGAGCAGTACTTC
TRBJ2-7	TRBD1	TRBV6-4	.	CASSKRQGYEQYF	TGTGCCAGCAGTAAACGACAGGGCTACGAGCAGTACTTC
TRBJ1-2	.	TRBV27	medium-sized	CASSLSTGSLYGYTF	TGTGCCAGCAGTTTATCTACCGGGAGCCTTTATGGCTACACCTTC
TRBJ2-7	TRBD1	TRBV6-1	.	CASSEAGTGSYEQYF	TGTGCCAGCAGTGAAGCCGGGACAGGGTCCTACGAGCAGTACTTC
TRBJ2-7	.	TRBV15	.	CATSRSEEFTEQYF	TGTGCCACCAGCAGATCGGAGGAGTTCACCGAGCAGTACTTC
TRBJ1-2	TRBD1	TRBV27	.	CASRSGQGVGGYTF	TGTGCCAGCAGGTCCGGACAGGGCGTAGGCGGCTACACCTTC
TRBJ1-1	.	TRBV4-3	.	CASSHTYLRKSEVRGTEAFF	TGCGCCAGCAGCCACACATATCTTCGAAAAAGCGAGGTCCGAGGGACTGAAGCTTTCTTT
TRBJ1-1	.	TRBV7-9	.	CASSFSPRGGGTEAFF	TGTGCCAGCAGCTTTTCCCCTCGAGGCGGCGGCACTGAAGCTTTCTTT
TRBJ1-1	.	TRBV10-3	.	CAISAGEMAGENTEAFF	TGTGCCATCAGTGCGGGGGAGATGGCTGGAGAGAACACTGAAGCTTTCTTT
TRBJ1-5	.	TRBV5-6	.	CASSVTLTGNQPQHF	TGTGCCAGCAGCGTAACACTGACAGGTAATCAGCCCCAGCATTTT
TRBJ2-2	.	TRBV10-3	.	CAITPDQGGNTGELFF	TGTGCCATCACCCCCGACCAGGGTGGTAACACCGGGGAGCTGTTTTTT
TRBJ2-5	.	TRBV5-4	.	CASGRQVQETQYF	TGTGCCAGCGGTCGACAGGTTCAAGAGACCCAGTACTTC
TRBJ2-1	.	TRBV2	.	CASELGEQFF	TGTGCCAGTGAACTTGGTGAGCAGTTCTTC
TRBJ2-1	TRBD1	TRBV7-2	.	CASRGDRDNEQFF	TGTGCCAGCAGGGGGGACAGGGACAATGAGCAGTTCTTC
TRBJ1-1	.	TRBV21-1	.	CASSRLGGHFTHTEAFF	TGTGCCAGCAGCCGTCTCGGGGGTCACTTTACCCACACTGAAGCTTTCTTT
TRBJ2-1	TRBD1	TRBV4-1	.	CASSQAVQGGYEQFF	TGCGCCAGCAGCCAAGCGGTACAGGGGGGCTATGAGCAGTTCTTC
TRBJ1-5	.	TRBV19	once	CASLGGVYSNQPQHF	TGTGCCAGCCTTGGCGGGGTTTATAGCAATCAGCCCCAGCATTTT
TRBJ2-3	TRBD2	TRBV10-3	.	CAISETSGITDTQYF	TGTGCCATCAGTGAAACTAGCGGAATCACAGATACGCAGTATTTT
TRBJ2-1	TRBD2	TRBV6-4	.	CASSDGTSSNEQFF	TGTGCCAGCAGTGACGGGACTAGCAGCAATGAGCAGTTCTTC
TRBJ2-3	.	TRBV7-9	.	CASSPQEVQHF	TGTGCCAGCAGCCCCCAGGAGGTTCAACATTTT
TRBJ1-2	.	TRBV11-2	.	CASSQGEGNYGYTF	TGTGCCAGCAGCCAAGGGGAGGGGAACTATGGCTACACCTTC
TRBJ2-7	TRBD1	TRBV5-5	.	CASSRPDRGLYEQYF	TGTGCCAGCAGCCGTCCGGACAGGGGGCTCTACGAGCAGTACTTC
TRBJ2-2	TRBD2	TRBV6-1	.	CASTREAGVPGELFF	TGTGCCAGCACCCGGGAGGCGGGGGTCCCCGGGGAGCTGTTTTTT
TRBJ1-1	.	TRBV7-9	.	CASSGRINTEAFF	TGTGCCAGCAGCGGCAGGATTAACACTGAAGCTTTCTTT
TRBJ1-2	.	TRBV7-8	.	CASSLAQGTLKYGYTF	TGTGCCAGCAGCTTAGCGCAGGGGACCCTGAAATATGGCTACACCTTC
TRBJ1-1	TRBD1	TRBV29-1	.	CSVEGDRGTEAFF	TGCAGCGTTGAGGGGGACAGGGGCACTGAAGCTTTCTTT
TRBJ1-5	TRBD1	TRBV5-6	once	CASSFGGQGRIGNQPQHF	TGTGCCAGCAGCTTCGGGGGACAGGGGCGGATAGGCAATCAGCCCCAGCATTTT
TRBJ2-5	TRBD1	TRBV9	.	CASSVTGGQETQYF	TGTGCCAGCAGCGTGACAGGGGGCCAAGAGACCCAGTACTTC
TRBJ1-5	.	TRBV7-2	few	CASSLQGSNQPQHF	TGTGCCAGCAGCTTGCAGGGAAGCAATCAGCCCCAGCATTTT
TRBJ2-7	.	TRBV14	.	CASSQPRRGINEQYF	TGTGCCAGCAGCCAACCTCGGCGGGGAATCAACGAGCAGTACTTC
TRBJ2-7	.	TRBV28	.	CASITTGDYEQYF	TGTGCCAGCATTACGACAGGAGACTACGAGCAGTACTTC
TRBJ2-3	.	TRBV9	.	CASSVEGGTDTQYF	TGTGCCAGCAGCGTTGAGGGGGGCACAGATACGCAGTATTTT
TRBJ1-1	.	TRBV5-4	.	CASSFQGTEAFF	TGTGCCAGCAGCTTCCAGGGTACTGAAGCTTTCTTT
TRBJ1-5	.	TRBV4-1	.	CASSQEAGIDPGNQPQHF	TGCGCCAGCAGCCAAGAGGCGGGGATCGACCCGGGCAATCAGCCCCAGCATTTT
TRBJ2-3	TRBD2	TRBV7-6	.	CASSLELSGITDTQYF	TGTGCCAGCAGCTTAGAGTTAAGCGGGATCACAGATACGCAGTATTTT